This TCR beta chain is drawn from a study of OX40 agonist ivuxolimab in advanced cancers. Study in general: Administration of intravenous ivuxolimab to patients occurred every 2 weeks at 0.01 to 10 mg/kg.

This CDR3 has 15 amino acids. CDR1 SGHDT and CDR2 YYEEEE come from the germline V gene. Trimming took 1 base from V and 0 from J, leaving 8 bases between them. Profiling relied on immunoSEQ multiplex PCR, and the TCRdb table lists in-frame clones only, not all of them. The sample lists 75,000 to 80,000 clones; about nine tenths were seen once. The source of this sequence is an adult with an advanced solid tumor such as melanoma, head and neck, liver or kidney cancer. Sequencing was performed on CD4+ or CD8+ T cells sorted from blood, taken in a trial of the OX40 agonist ivuxolimab. This rearrangement joins TRBV5-6 to TRBJ1-5; D is unresolved. The CDR3 spells CASSLLAVSNQPQHF. Written as DNA, the CDR3 is TGTGCCAGCAGCTTGCTAGCAGTTAGCAATCAGCCCCAGCATTTT. The variable domain in full, completed from reference TRBV5-6 and TRBJ1-5, reads DAGVTQSPTHLIKTRGQQVTLRCSPKSGHDTVSWYQQALGQGPQFIFQYYEEEERQRGNFPDRFSGHQFPNYSSELNVNALLLGDSALYLCASSLLAVSNQPQHFGDGTRLSIL.